This T cell receptor beta chain was found in a study of blood T cell repertoires in COVID-19. The CDR3 extends over 14 amino acids. V was shortened by 5 bases and J by 1 base, with 12 bases between the two germline ends. Germline CDR1 and CDR2: SGHRS and YFSETQ. Original methodology: Amplification of reference gene primers provided the estimated nucleated cell counts. Libraries were prepared by immunoSEQ multiplex PCR; TCRdb keeps only in-frame clonotypes and omits some of them. For V, J and clone size, that table is used; D and trimming come from the DNA. Of some 80,000 clones detected, 85% to 90% appear once; the ten largest clones hold about 2.5%.

The receptor's source is a human donor in a cohort sampled during active COVID-19. The material sequenced was peripheral blood. V and J are TRBV5-1 and TRBJ1-1; D is perhaps TRBD1 (5 bases). The CDR3 region is CASRGELQNTEAFF. Here the CDR3 DNA reads TGCGCCAGCAGAGGGGAACTCCAGAACACTGAAGCTTTCTTT.